This T cell receptor (beta chain) was recovered during a study of vaccination and CD4 T cells after COVID-19. About the study: Each individual in the study obtained two doses of BNT162b2 or mRNA-1273 vaccine. Cells received overlapping spike peptides from SARS-CoV-2, HCoV-NL63, HCoV-OC43 and HCoV-229E as stimulation.

An Oncomine TCR Beta short-read assay was used to sequence the DNA from cultured CD4+ T cells. TCRdb re-derived calls from the PCR reads in MiXCR, one entry per CDR3 protein. The sample includes 15,000 to 20,000 distinct CDR3 sequences, 50% to 60% of them seen just once. The ends lost 4 bases at V and 1 base at J; junction bases unmatched: 3. Germline V gene data show CDR1 as SNHLY and CDR2 as FYNNEI. The CDR3 covers 16 residues. This clonotype was picked up a small number of times. Its specificity is not known. The treatment was: roughly 11-day PBMC culture with coronavirus spike peptide pools or control peptides (ViraFEST assay). PCR-confirmed positives ranged from March to December 2020, preceding US Alpha, Beta and Delta variants.

The chain uses TRBV2 and TRBJ2-5; 13 bases fit TRBD2. The source material was CD4+ T cells from blood, cultured in vitro. This sequence was found in a human donor who had recovered from COVID-19. CDR3 loop: CASSGGLAGFQETQYF. In nucleotides, the CDR3 is TGTGCCAGCAGTGGGGGACTAGCGGGATTCCAAGAGACCCAGTACTTC.